One sample yielded the 25 T cell receptor beta chains listed below, sequenced in a study of technical replicates of blood from several donors (dated by TCRdb to 2017 to 2019). Libraries came from the immunoSEQ multiplex PCR assay. This is the immuneACCESS table as TCRdb keeps it, with only in-frame sequences that have V and J called. A part of the clones is gone; compared with another copy, unresolved V genes explain less than half, and the rest is unexplained. In all, the sample holds about 70,000 clones, and roughly 97% of those were seen once. Approximately 0.2% of the sample is taken by the ten largest. What was sequenced was T cells isolated from PBMCs. The origin of the receptors is a human donor in good health.

J is TRBJ1-2 and V is TRBV7-9, with 7 bases matching TRBD1. This CDR3 comprises 17 residues. With 8 bases clipped from V and 8 bases from J, the junction kept 23 bases outside the gene matches. CDR1 SEHNR and CDR2 FQNEAQ come from the germline V gene (reference sequence). CDR3 in amino acids: CASERSPKRQGRLGYTF. In nucleotides, the CDR3 is TGTGCCAGCGAACGTTCCCCAAAACGACAGGGCCGCTTGGGCTACACCTTC.

This chain links TRBV11-2 with TRBJ2-7, with 10 bases identical to TRBD2. CDR1 and CDR2 from the germline V gene are SGHAT and FQNNGV. The CDR3 runs 15 residues. V was pared by 1 base and J by 3 bases, with 3 bases of the junction left unmatched. The CDR3, as DNA: TGTGCCAGCAGCTTAGTCCCTAGCGGGGGCTACGAGCAGTACTTC. Translated, it gives CASSLVPSGGYEQYF.

V usage is TRBV6-5 and J usage is TRBJ1-4; TRBD1 matches 10 bases. The CDR3 spans 15 residues. J gave up 5 bases and V 4 bases, and 4 bases lay outside the gene matches. The germline V gene encodes CDR1 MNHEY and CDR2 SVGAGI. The CDR3 region is CASSLGGQGNEKLFF. CDR3 bases: TGTGCCAGCAGTTTGGGGGGACAGGGGAATGAAAAACTGTTTTTT.

The chain has TRBV14 and TRBJ1-2; TRBD1 matches 7 bases. Germline CDR1 reads SGHDN; CDR2 reads FVKESK. This CDR3 region has 14 residues. Trimming at V came to 5 bases and at J to 3 bases, leaving 6 bases not matched to a gene. The CDR3 bases are TGTGCCAGCAGCAACCGACAGGGTCACTATGGCTACACCTTC. It yields the protein CASSNRQGHYGYTF.

The chain joins TRBV10-1 to TRBJ2-7; TRBD2 agrees at 9 bases. The germline V gene encodes CDR1 WNHNN and CDR2 SYGVQD (reference sequence). V lost 4 bases, J lost 0 bases, and 4 bases stayed unmatched. The CDR3 runs 15 residues. DNA of the CDR3: TGCGCCAGCAGTGGAGGGACTAGCTCCTCCTACGAGCAGTACTTC. It is translated as CASSGGTSSSYEQYF.

Details on this clone: One end of the junction does not line up with germline, which may come from a read error. This rearrangement joins TRBV9 to TRBJ2-7; perhaps TRBD2 as D (6 bases). Per the germline V gene, CDR1 is SGDLS and CDR2 is YYNGEE. CDR3 size: 14 residues. The CDR3 DNA reads TGTGCCAGCACCGTAGACACTAGCTCCCACGAGCAGTACTTC. Protein: CASTVDTSSHEQYF.

The chain couples TRBV27 to TRBJ2-7; 9 positions match TRBD2. The CDR3 runs 16 residues. Germline trimming cut 2 bases from V and 4 bases from J; bases unmatched to any gene: 9. Germline-derived CDR1 and CDR2 are MNHEY and SMNVEV (reference sequence). CDR3 amino acids: CASSLSRGGGIYEQYF. The CDR3, as DNA: TGTGCCAGCAGTTTAAGTCGCGGGGGGGGTATTTACGAGCAGTACTTC.

The chain recombines TRBV28 with TRBJ1-5; tentative D call: TRBD1 (6 bases). V shed 7 bases and J shed 2 bases, with 12 bases lying between them. Germline CDR1 is MDHEN and CDR2 is SYDVKM. The CDR3 length is 14 residues. The CDR3: CASINSGGNQPQHF. CDR3 coding DNA: TGTGCCAGCATTAATTCAGGGGGCAATCAGCCCCAGCATTTT.

The chain employs TRBV11-2 and TRBJ1-2; TRBD1 is a possible D gene (6 bases). Looked up from germline, CDR1 is SGHAT and CDR2 is FQNNGV. This CDR3 comprises 14 residues. V shed 5 bases and J shed 8 bases, with 18 bases lying between them. The CDR3 region has the DNA TGTGCCAGCAGCCCTTCGGGGACACTGACCGGCTACACCTTC. Protein sequence: CASSPSGTLTGYTF.

The chain couples TRBV5-6 to TRBJ2-5; no clear D gene. The CDR3 loop spans 12 amino acids. From germline, CDR1 is SGHDT and CDR2 YYEEEE. The V and J ends lost 2 bases and 5 bases respectively, with 7 bases between them. CDR3 DNA sequence: TGTGCCAGCAGCTTACAGACGGAGACCCAGTACTTC. It specifies CASSLQTETQYF.

This clone was found once. The gene calls are TRBV10-1 and TRBJ2-1; 9 bases align to TRBD1. This CDR3 comprises 18 residues. J gave up 0 bases and V 0 bases, and 6 bases lay outside the gene matches. Germline CDR1 reads WNHNN; CDR2 reads SYGVQD (reference sequence). CDR3 sequence: CASSESGTGSSSYNEQFF. CDR3 nucleotides: TGCGCCAGCAGTGAGTCCGGGACAGGGTCCAGCTCCTACAATGAGCAGTTCTTC.

This clone occurred once. The chain employs TRBV28 and TRBJ1-5; D not certain. Germline V gene lookup returns CDR1 MDHEN and CDR2 SYDVKM. This CDR3 contains 12 residues. The germline V and J ends were trimmed by 2 bases and 7 bases, with 6 bases remaining between them. The CDR3 nucleotides are TGTGCCAGCAGTTTACAGACACAGCCCCAGCATTTT. Residues: CASSLQTQPQHF. Together with reference TRBV28 and TRBJ1-5, the CDR3 gives the full variable domain: DVKVTQSSRYLVKRTGEKVFLECVQDMDHENMFWYRQDPGLGLRLIYFSYDVKMKEKGDIPEGYSVSREKKERFSLILESASTNQTSMYLCASSLQTQPQHFGDGTRLSIL.

This clone was detected only once. The rearrangement joins TRBV9 to TRBJ1-5, with 9 bases aligning to TRBD1. Germline CDR1 reads SGDLS; CDR2 reads YYNGEE. V lost 6 bases, J lost 7 bases, and 11 bases stayed unmatched. The CDR3 is 15 residues long. CDR3 residues: CASTDRTGAMQPQHF. As DNA, the CDR3 is TGTGCCAGCACCGACCGGACAGGGGCAATGCAGCCCCAGCATTTT.

This rearrangement joins TRBV7-9 to TRBJ2-1; possible D gene TRBD2, 6 bases. V lost 5 bases and J lost 2, with 13 bases in between. The germline CDR1 and CDR2 sequences are SEHNR and FQNEAQ (reference sequence). This CDR3 comprises 15 residues. DNA of the CDR3: TGTGCCAGCAGCCCATCGGGGGTCCCCTACAATGAGCAGTTCTTC. Protein: CASSPSGVPYNEQFF.

This rearrangement joins TRBV19 to TRBJ1-1; no reliable D call. Trimming cost V 7 bases and J 3 bases, with 15 bases left between them. CDR1 and CDR2 from the germline V gene are LNHDA and SQIVND (reference sequence). The CDR3 has 14 amino acids. CDR3 protein: CASTLLRKDTEAFF. The CDR3 coding sequence is TGTGCCAGTACCCTCCTGAGAAAAGACACTGAAGCTTTCTTT.

This clone was counted a single time. This sequence joins TRBV4-2 and TRBJ1-3; 7 bases are shared with TRBD1. Germline-derived CDR1 and CDR2 are LGHNA and YNFKEQ. This CDR3 is 15 amino acids long. V dropped 1 base and J dropped 0; count of bases not matched to a gene: 0. CDR3 residues: CASSQGQGSGNTIYF. In DNA form, the CDR3 reads TGTGCCAGCAGCCAAGGACAGGGCTCTGGAAACACCATATATTTT.

The chain joins TRBV4-1 to TRBJ1-1; no definite D call. Per the germline V gene, CDR1 is MGHRA and CDR2 is YSYEKL. CDR3 length equals 12 residues. The V end lost 3 bases, the J end lost 5 bases, and 7 bases lay between the germline ends. The CDR3 coding sequence is TGCGCCAGCAGCCAGACACGGACTGAAGCTTTCTTT. Translating gives CASSQTRTEAFF.

The chain recombines TRBV9 with TRBJ2-7; TRBD1 might be the D (5 bases). Germline V gene lookup returns CDR1 SGDLS and CDR2 YYNGEE. V was trimmed by 0 bases and J by 0 bases, leaving 13 bases between them. The CDR3 covers 16 residues. Here the CDR3 DNA reads TGTGCCAGCAGCGTAGCTACAGGTTCCTACTCCTACGAGCAGTACTTC. This sequence encodes CASSVATGSYSYEQYF.

The rearrangement joins TRBV6-1 to TRBJ2-2; D unresolved. The V gene's germline CDR1 is MNHNS and CDR2 SASEGT. There are 15 residues in the CDR3. Trimming left V 2 bases short and J 8 bases short, with 15 bases between. CDR3 DNA: TGTGCCAGCAGTGAAATCCGTCTTTTGGCTGGGGAGCTGTTTTTT. It encodes CASSEIRLLAGELFF.

This chain links TRBV5-1 with TRBJ2-3, with a possible D match to TRBD2 (6 bases). Deletions cut 0 bases from V and 4 bases from J, with 12 bases between. CDR1 is SGHRS and CDR2 is YFSETQ in the germline V gene. The CDR3 is made up of 15 amino acids. The CDR3: CASSLAGGTPDTQYF. The CDR3 DNA follows: TGCGCCAGCAGCTTGGCAGGAGGGACCCCAGATACGCAGTATTTT.

The chain carries TRBV19 and TRBJ1-4; 10 nucleotides align to TRBD1. The germline gives CDR1 LNHDA, CDR2 SQIVND (reference sequence). V trimming: 5 bases; J trimming: 8 bases; junction bases outside the gene matches: 8. This CDR3 spans 15 amino acids. CDR3 protein: CASSDRDRGYEKLFF. DNA of the CDR3: TGTGCCAGTAGTGACCGGGACAGGGGTTACGAAAAACTGTTTTTT.

The chain couples TRBV4-1 to TRBJ2-7; D call uncertain. There are 17 residues in the CDR3. Germline CDR1 is MGHRA and CDR2 is YSYEKL. V gave up 4 bases and J gave up 7 bases, with 26 bases separating them. This CDR3 reads CASSPPRGEYSYEEQYF. In nucleotides, the CDR3 is TGCGCCAGCAGCCCCCCTCGAGGCGAGTACTCTTACGAGGAGCAGTACTTC.

This chain links TRBV29-1 with TRBJ2-7; D might be TRBD1 (5 bases). V was shortened by 4 bases and J by 3 bases, with 10 bases between the two germline ends. The germline gives CDR1 SQVTM, CDR2 ANQGSEA. The CDR3 length is 12 residues. The CDR3 loop is CSVGLGDYEQYF. The DNA for the CDR3 is TGCAGCGTTGGGTTAGGGGACTACGAGCAGTACTTC.

This chain uses TRBV4-1 with TRBJ1-4, with D maybe TRBD1 (5 bases). Germline V CDR1 and CDR2: MGHRA, YSYEKL. The CDR3 has 15 residues. The V and J ends lost 3 bases and 7 bases respectively, with 15 bases between them. The CDR3: CASSQVLGVGEKLFF. Here the CDR3 DNA reads TGCGCCAGCAGCCAGGTTCTAGGGGTCGGTGAAAAACTGTTTTTT.

The V call is TRBV5-6, the J call TRBJ2-7; D uncertain. Trimming stripped 3 bases from V and 1 base from J, with 17 bases between. CDR3 length: 16 amino acids. Germline lookup yields CDR1 SGHDT and CDR2 YYEEEE. CDR3 sequence (DNA): TGTGCCAGCAGCTCCAATTGGGCAGGAATATCCTACGAGCAGTACTTC. Its translation is CASSSNWAGISYEQYF.